Below, 30 T cell receptor beta chains from the same sample are listed, as sequenced in a study of T cell repertoires in cytomegalovirus infection. Antigens of these TCRs are unknown. TCRdb redid the calling of the reads with MiXCR, one entry per CDR3 protein. The table includes under 850,000 distinct CDR3 sequences, roughly 33% detected once. Sequences were derived from cultured PBMCs, sampled from culture after CMV antigen stimulation. The receptors were sampled from a human donor in good health (CMV status not recorded). Some clones in this sample may be carry-over from other donors' samples.

V usage is TRBV4-3 and J usage is TRBJ2-1, with 10 bases fitting TRBD2. The CDR3 is 16 amino acids. Looked up from germline, CDR1 is LGHNA and CDR2 is YSLEER. J gave up 6 bases and V 5 bases, and 10 bases lay outside the gene matches. The chain's CDR3 is CASSSQLAGVGNEQFF. The CDR3 region has the DNA TGCGCCAGCAGCTCTCAGCTAGCGGGAGTCGGCAATGAGCAGTTCTTC.

The chain is built from TRBV6-1 and TRBJ2-2; D is unclear. Trimming pared 5 bases from V and 2 bases from J, leaving 9 bases between. Looked up from germline, CDR1 is MNHNS and CDR2 is SASEGT. This CDR3 has 14 residues. The CDR3 protein is CASSYRHNTGELFF. The CDR3 DNA sequence: TGTGCCAGCAGTTACCGGCATAACACCGGGGAGCTGTTTTTT.

Here the CDR3 DNA reads TGCAGTGCTAGAGGGGCGGGGGGAGATACGCAGTATTTT. It is translated as CSARGAGGDTQYF. The V gene is TRBV20-1, the J gene TRBJ2-3, with 8 bases identical to TRBD2. CDR1 and CDR2 from the germline V gene are DFQATT and SNEGSKA (reference sequence). The CDR3 loop spans 13 amino acids. V shed 1 base and J 5 bases; nucleotides not matched to a gene: 2.

This clonotype was found a few times. V gene TRBV12-5 combines with J gene TRBJ2-7, with D possibly being TRBD1 (6 bases). V was shortened by 0 bases and J by 2 bases, with 14 bases between the two germline ends. Per germline, CDR1 LGHNT and CDR2 FRNRAP. The CDR3 has 16 amino acids. CDR3 region: CASGLVTPDRPYEQYF. CDR3 in DNA: TGTGCTAGTGGTTTGGTAACCCCGGACAGACCCTACGAGCAGTACTTC.

Remarks on this clonotype: This CDR3 is missing its conserved last phenylalanine or tryptophan, likely due to a read error. V gene TRBV12-3 or TRBV12-4 combines with J gene TRBJ1-1; possible D gene TRBD1, 5 bases. There are 13 residues in the CDR3. V lost 6 bases and J 1 base, leaving 9 bases between the germline ends. The CDR3 spells CASSITGNTEAFL. The DNA of the CDR3 is TGTGCCAGCAGCATCACAGGGAACACTGAAGCTTTCCTT.

In this sample, this clonotype turned up a few times. CDR3 coding DNA: TGTGCCAGGGCAGGGAGGTTTACTGAAGCTTTCTTT. Protein: CARAGRFTEAFF. This chain uses TRBV5-8 with TRBJ1-1; D might be TRBD1 (5 bases). Germline V gene lookup returns CDR1 SGHTS and CDR2 YDEGEE. Trimming removed 8 bases at V and 5 bases at J, with 13 bases between. There are 12 residues in the CDR3.

This clonotype was counted a single time. The V gene is TRBV19, the J gene TRBJ2-1, with D perhaps matching TRBD1 (5 bases). V was cut by 6 bases and J by 5 bases, with 8 bases left in between. This CDR3 contains 12 residues. CDR1 LNHDA and CDR2 SQIVND come from the germline V gene (reference sequence). The CDR3 DNA sequence: TGTGCCAGTAGCAAACAGGACAATGAGCAGTTCTTC. This sequence encodes CASSKQDNEQFF.

Written as DNA, the CDR3 is TGTGCCAGCAGTGATACAGGGTACAATGAGCAGTTCTTC. Protein product: CASSDTGYNEQFF. The rearrangement links TRBV2 to TRBJ2-1; possibly TRBD1 for D (6 bases). Looked up from germline, CDR1 is SNHLY and CDR2 is FYNNEI. The CDR3 contains 13 residues. The V and J ends lost 3 bases and 4 bases respectively, with 7 bases between them.

The chain recombines TRBV5-6 with TRBJ2-5; TRBD2 might be the D (5 bases). V shed 5 bases and J shed 5 bases, with 13 bases lying between them. The CDR3 covers 13 residues. Germline assignment: CDR1 SGHDT and CDR2 YYEEEE. Here the CDR3 DNA reads TGTGCCAGCAGGTCGGGGATGTACGAGACCCAGTACTTC. Protein sequence: CASRSGMYETQYF.

The chain joins TRBV12-3 or TRBV12-4 to TRBJ2-6; unclear D gene. V was pared by 1 base and J by 0 bases, with 7 bases between. This CDR3 comprises 16 residues. The CDR3 DNA sequence: TGTGCCAGCAGTTTAGGGGTCAGCTCTGGGGCCAACGTCCTGACTTTC. Its protein is CASSLGVSSGANVLTF.

This clonotype has only a few counts. The chain couples TRBV29-1 to TRBJ2-3, with D possibly matching TRBD1 (6 bases). CDR1 SQVTM and CDR2 ANQGSEA come from the germline V gene. The V end lost 1 base, the J end lost 4 bases, and 15 bases lay between the germline ends. This CDR3 has 15 amino acids. This CDR3 is CSVEVFQKGADTQYF. DNA of the CDR3: TGCAGCGTTGAAGTTTTTCAGAAGGGGGCAGATACGCAGTATTTT.

J is TRBJ1-1 and V is TRBV2; D might be TRBD1 (6 bases). V shed 5 bases and J shed 4 bases, with 14 bases lying between them. The CDR3 extends over 14 amino acids. CDR1 is SNHLY and CDR2 is FYNNEI in the germline V gene. The CDR3 sequence is CASSMTGVGTEAFF. For the CDR3, the DNA is TGTGCCAGCAGTATGACAGGCGTGGGCACTGAAGCTTTCTTT. The full variable domain, completed using reference TRBV2 and TRBJ1-1, is EPEVTQTPSHQVTQMGQEVILRCVPISNHLYFYWYRQILGQKVEFLVSFYNNEISEKSEIFDDQFSVERPDGSNFTLKIRSTKLEDSAMYFCASSMTGVGTEAFFGQGTRLTVV.

This clonotype has a handful of counts. The chain employs TRBV5-4 and TRBJ2-5, with a weak D call TRBD2 (7 bases). The CDR3 runs 15 residues. V was cut by 7 bases and J by 5 bases, with 21 bases left in between. CDR1 is SGHNT and CDR2 is YYREEE in the germline V gene (reference sequence). The CDR3: CASSASLGGGETQYF. CDR3 nucleotides: TGTGCCAGCTCCGCCTCCCTAGGGGGAGGGGAGACCCAGTACTTC.

The chain carries TRBV28 and TRBJ1-1, with unresolved D. The CDR3 runs 12 residues. Between the trimmed V and J ends, which lost 1 base and 6 bases, there was a span of 6 bases. CDR1 MDHEN and CDR2 SYDVKM come from the germline V gene. CDR3 loop: CASSLFVAEAFF. The CDR3 DNA reads as TGTGCCAGCAGTTTATTTGTCGCTGAAGCTTTCTTT.

The J gene is TRBJ2-6, the V gene TRBV29-1, with TRBD1 matching over 7 bases. Trimming cost V 6 bases and J 0 bases; bases outside gene matches: 8. The germline V gene encodes CDR1 SQVTM and CDR2 ANQGSEA. CDR3 length equals 16 residues. The CDR3 spells CSVVLTGDSGANVLTF. CDR3 sequence (DNA): TGCAGCGTCGTTTTAACAGGGGACTCTGGGGCCAACGTCCTGACTTTC.

This clonotype was observed a handful of times. The chain recombines TRBV7-6 with TRBJ2-7; 10 bases are shared with TRBD1. Germline-derived CDR1 and CDR2 are SGHVS and FNYEAQ. V was pared by 5 bases and J by 5 bases, with 6 bases of the junction left unmatched. This CDR3 contains 14 residues. This CDR3 is CASSPRQGANEQYF. The CDR3 DNA is TGTGCCAGCAGCCCCAGACAGGGGGCCAACGAGCAGTACTTC.

In its sample, this clonotype was seen a few times. V and J are TRBV18 and TRBJ1-5; no clear D gene. The germline V gene encodes CDR1 KGHSH and CDR2 LQKENI. V lost 1 base and J 7 bases, leaving 11 bases between the germline ends. This CDR3 is built from 14 residues. The DNA of the CDR3 is TGTGCCAGCTCACCACTCGAGGTCGTGCAGCCCCAGCATTTT. Translating it yields CASSPLEVVQPQHF.

The table lists this clonotype with a few counts. The V gene is TRBV5-4, the J gene TRBJ2-3, with D possibly matching TRBD1 (5 bases). The CDR3 is 12 residues long. Germline V CDR1 and CDR2: SGHNT, YYREEE (reference sequence). V lost 7 bases and J lost 5, with 11 bases in between. DNA of the CDR3: TGTGCCAGCGCACAGGTGGGAGATACGCAGTATTTT. Residues: CASAQVGDTQYF.

The chain employs TRBV2 and TRBJ1-2, with a tentative D call TRBD1 (6 bases). Deletions cut 6 bases from V and 4 bases from J, with 12 bases between. The germline V gene has CDR1 SNHLY and CDR2 FYNNEI. The CDR3 loop spans 13 amino acids. The DNA of the CDR3 is TGTGCCAGCAGGGCACAGGGATTCTATGGCTACACCTTC. This gives the protein CASRAQGFYGYTF.

V and J are TRBV2 and TRBJ2-1; 10 nucleotides agree with TRBD2. J gave up 4 bases and V 2 bases, and 2 bases lay outside the gene matches. Germline V lookup: CDR1 SNHLY, CDR2 FYNNEI. CDR3 length equals 15 residues. In DNA form, the CDR3 reads TGTGCCAGCAGTGAACAAGCGGGAGGGTACAATGAGCAGTTCTTC. Its translation is CASSEQAGGYNEQFF.

This clonotype has only a few counts. The chain joins TRBV19 to TRBJ2-5; a possible D gene is TRBD2 (6 bases). Trimming cost V 6 bases and J 0 bases, with 14 bases left between them. CDR1 and CDR2 from the germline V gene are LNHDA and SQIVND (reference sequence). This CDR3 is 15 amino acids long. The CDR3 is CASSSRGRHQETQYF. In DNA, the CDR3 is TGTGCCAGTAGCTCGCGGGGCCGACACCAAGAGACCCAGTACTTC. The full variable domain, with the rest looked up from reference TRBV19 and TRBJ2-5, is DGGITQSPKYLFRKEGQNVTLSCEQNLNHDAMYWYRQDPGQGLRLIYYSQIVNDFQKGDIAEGYSVSREKKESFPLTVTSAQKNPTAFYLCASSSRGRHQETQYFGPGTRLLVL.

The chain couples TRBV6-5 to TRBJ1-2, with D unresolved. V shed 8 bases and J shed 5 bases, with 18 bases lying between them. The CDR3 has 14 residues. Germline CDR1 MNHEY, CDR2 SVGAGI. CDR3 DNA: TGTGCCAGCTCGAGCCGCTCAGTGATATATGGCTACACCTTC. It encodes CASSSRSVIYGYTF.

CDR3 loop: CASSSGAGMSELFF. The CDR3 DNA reads TGTGCCAGCAGCTCCGGGGCCGGCATGAGTGAGCTGTTTTTT. The chain has TRBV5-4 and TRBJ2-2; D possibly uses TRBD1 or TRBD2 (5 bases each). V was shortened by 3 bases and J by 11 bases, with 17 bases between the two germline ends. The CDR3 spans 14 residues. CDR1 SGHNT and CDR2 YYREEE come from the germline V gene (reference sequence).

This clonotype came up a few times. The chain employs TRBV10-3 and TRBJ2-7, with 7 bases that match TRBD2. J was trimmed by 5 bases and V by 4 bases; bases with no gene match: 8. CDR3 size: 14 residues. Germline CDR1 and CDR2: ENHRY and SYGVKD. As DNA, the CDR3 is TGTGCCATCAGTGGAAGCGGGACTGGTAACGAGCAGTACTTC. This translates into CAISGSGTGNEQYF.

The chain joins TRBV27 to TRBJ2-5, with D perhaps being TRBD1 or TRBD2 (5 bases each). The CDR3 loop spans 13 amino acids. Trimming left V 6 bases short and J 5 bases short, with 13 bases between. Germline CDR1 reads MNHEY; CDR2 reads SMNVEV (reference sequence). The CDR3 DNA sequence: TGTGCCAGCAGCCGCCGGGACGTCGAGACCCAGTACTTC. Amino acids: CASSRRDVETQYF.

This chain's CDR3 is CSATPLTSYEQYF. Here the CDR3 DNA reads TGCAGTGCGACACCTCTAACTTCCTACGAGCAGTACTTC. The genes are TRBV20-1 and TRBJ2-7; D unclear. V was shortened by 6 bases and J by 1 base, with 13 bases between the two germline ends. This CDR3 spans 13 amino acids. CDR1 is DFQATT, CDR2 SNEGSKA, per germline (reference sequence).

Ten or more counts support this clonotype. J is TRBJ1-2 and V is TRBV7-2; D gene unclear. Trimming removed 0 bases at V and 5 bases at J, with 4 bases between. There are 12 residues in the CDR3. Germline CDR1 reads SGHTA; CDR2 reads FQGNSA. CDR3 sequence: CASSLAQYGYTF. Written as DNA, the CDR3 is TGTGCCAGCAGCTTAGCCCAGTATGGCTACACCTTC.

In this sample, this clonotype turned up a few times. The CDR3 region has the DNA TGTGCCAGCAGTTACTCCCGGGACCTTTGGGCTGAGCAGTTCTTC. Translated, it gives CASSYSRDLWAEQFF. The gene calls are TRBV6-5 and TRBJ2-1; D is tentatively TRBD1 or TRBD2 (5 bases each). CDR1 is MNHEY and CDR2 is SVGAGI in the germline V gene. CDR3 length: 15 amino acids. Trimming stripped 0 bases from V and 9 bases from J, with 15 bases between.

The sample holds many counts of this clonotype. The chain employs TRBV7-2 and TRBJ2-3, with 8 bases aligning to TRBD1. This CDR3 contains 13 residues. In germline, CDR1 is SGHTA, CDR2 FQGNSA. J gave up 6 bases and V 5 bases, and 4 bases lay outside the gene matches. In nucleotides, the CDR3 is TGTGCCAGCAGCCCGCAGGGGGCGGATACGCAGTATTTT. Amino acids: CASSPQGADTQYF. Complete variable domain (other parts from reference TRBV7-2 and TRBJ2-3): GAGVSQSPSNKVTEKGKDVELRCDPISGHTALYWYRQSLGQGLEFLIYFQGNSAPDKSGLPSDRFSAERTGGSVSTLTIQRTQQEDSAVYLCASSPQGADTQYFGPGTRLTVL.

The V and J genes are TRBV6-6 and TRBJ1-6; D ambiguous. The germline V gene encodes CDR1 MNHNY and CDR2 SVGAGI (reference sequence). The CDR3 spans 12 residues. Trimming took off 4 bases at V and 9 bases at J, with 7 bases between the two ends. The CDR3 loop is CASSSATSPLHF. The CDR3 DNA is TGTGCCAGCAGTTCGGCGACTTCACCCCTCCACTTT.